The T cell receptor beta chain described here comes from a study of radiotherapy plus CTLA-4 blockade in lung cancer. Study background: Patients showed objective responses in about 18% of cases and disease control in roughly 31%.

CDR1 and CDR2 from the germline V gene are SGHRS and YFSETQ. The CDR3 loop spans 15 amino acids. Trimming stripped 0 bases from V and 6 bases from J, with 14 bases between. Generated by immunoSEQ multiplex PCR, the TCRdb table keeps only in-frame clones and is missing some. The sample consists of about 85,000 clones, around 86% of them appearing once. This receptor was obtained from a human donor with non-small cell lung cancer who had a partial response to radiotherapy plus ipilimumab. This chain uses TRBV5-1 with TRBJ2-3, with D perhaps matching TRBD2 (6 bases). The sequences come from peripheral blood, collected from a patient treated with radiotherapy plus ipilimumab. The CDR3 DNA follows: TGCGCCAGCAGCTTGGCCGACGGTCGGGGGGATACGCAGTATTTT. Encoded protein: CASSLADGRGDTQYF.